This entry features one T cell receptor beta chain sequence. Its antigen is as yet unknown. The data originate from a study of T cell responses to AZD1222 COVID-19 vaccine. Study results and caveats: The CD4 TCRs associated with vaccination extended across spike and predominated at 160-218 and 743-854. Elevations in Spike-specific TCR breadth and depth followed administration of two AZD1222 doses.

The germline gives CDR1 SGHRS, CDR2 YFSETQ. There are 16 residues in the CDR3. V was clipped by 7 bases and J by 6 bases; unmatched bases: 16. Sequencing was performed with immunoSEQ multiplex PCR; in TCRdb, only in-frame clones are kept and a portion is missing. Found here are roughly 170,000 clones, 80% to 90% of them singletons; the top ten hold 0.4% to 0.5%. This sequence originates from an adult in good health. The chain uses TRBV5-1 and TRBJ2-3, with TRBD2 matching 8 bases. The starting material was peripheral blood, obtained on day 0 of AZD1222 vaccination. The CDR3, as DNA: TGCGCCAGCGATACCGGCCGATTTAGCGGGGTGGATACGCAGTATTTT. This codes for CASDTGRFSGVDTQYF. Using reference TRBV5-1 and TRBJ2-3 for the parts outside the CDR3, the full variable domain is KAGVTQTPRYLIKTRGQQVTLSCSPISGHRSVSWYQQTPGQGLQFLFEYFSETQRNKGNFPGRFSGRQFSNSRSEMNVSTLELGDSALYLCASDTGRFSGVDTQYFGPGTRLTVL.